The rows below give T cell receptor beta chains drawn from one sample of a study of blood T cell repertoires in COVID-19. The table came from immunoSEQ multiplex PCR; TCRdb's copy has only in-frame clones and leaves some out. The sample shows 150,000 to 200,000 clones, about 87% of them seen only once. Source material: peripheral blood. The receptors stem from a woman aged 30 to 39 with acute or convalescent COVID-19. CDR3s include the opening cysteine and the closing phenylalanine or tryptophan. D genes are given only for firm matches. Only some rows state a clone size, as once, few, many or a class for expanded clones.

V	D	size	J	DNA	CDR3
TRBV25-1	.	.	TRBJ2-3	TGTGCCAGCAGTGAGGCAGGGAGGTTTTACACAGATACGCAGTATTTT	CASSEAGRFYTDTQYF
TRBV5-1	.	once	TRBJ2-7	TGCGCCAGCAGCATTCAAGGGGGTGGCGAGCAGTACTTC	CASSIQGGGEQYF
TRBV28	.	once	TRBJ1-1	TGTGCCACCGTCGCGAGGAGGAGAGCTTTCTTT	CATVARRRAFF
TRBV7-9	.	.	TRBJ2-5	TGTGCCAGCAGCTTAGTGAGAGAGACCCAGTACTTC	CASSLVRETQYF
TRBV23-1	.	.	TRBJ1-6	TGCGCCAGCATTCCGCGAGCAGGGGTATCCAATTCACCCCTCCACTTT	CASIPRAGVSNSPLHF
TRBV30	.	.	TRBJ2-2	TGTGCCTGGAGGTATGACACCGGGGAGCTGTTTTTT	CAWRYDTGELFF
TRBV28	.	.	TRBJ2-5	TGTGCCAGCAGTTTGGGCGTAGTTGGGTTGGTGACCCAGTACTTC	CASSLGVVGLVTQYF
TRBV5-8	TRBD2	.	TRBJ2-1	TGTGCCAGCAGCTTGACAGCGGGGCCCTACAATGAGCAGTTCTTC	CASSLTAGPYNEQFF
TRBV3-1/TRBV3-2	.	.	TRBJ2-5	TGTGCCACAAGGGACTGGATACAAGAGACCCAGTACTTC	CATRDWIQETQYF
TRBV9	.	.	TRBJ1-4	TGTGCCAGCAGCGGAAGCGTGGGGGGGAATAATGAAAAACTGTTTTTT	CASSGSVGGNNEKLFF
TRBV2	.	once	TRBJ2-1	TGTGCCAGCACCGAAGGACAGCCCAACTATCCGAGCTCCTACAATGAGCAGTTCTTC	CASTEGQPNYPSSYNEQFF
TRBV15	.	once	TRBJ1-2	TGTGCCACCAGCAGAGAAAGGAGTCTTAACTATGGCTACACCTTC	CATSRERSLNYGYTF
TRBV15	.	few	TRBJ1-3	TGTGCCACCAGCAGGTACCCCCGGCCCCCAACAGGGTCCTCTGGAAACACCATATATTTT	CATSRYPRPPTGSSGNTIYF
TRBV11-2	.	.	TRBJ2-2	TGTGCCAGCAGTCTCGCCGGGGAGCTGTTTTTT	CASSLAGELFF
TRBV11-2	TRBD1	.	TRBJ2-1	TGTGCCAGCAGCTCCGCAGGGGGTCCGTTCTTC	CASSSAGGPFF
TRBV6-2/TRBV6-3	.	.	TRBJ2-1	TGTGCCAGCAGTTACTCCAGGGGCTGGGGTGATGAGCAGTTCTTC	CASSYSRGWGDEQFF
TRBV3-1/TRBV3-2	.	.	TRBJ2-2	TGTGCCAGCAGCCTGGGCGCCTCCGGGGAGCTGTTTTTT	CASSLGASGELFF
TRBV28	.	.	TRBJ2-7	TGTGCCAGCTCAAAACAGGGTCTCCCCACCTACGAGCAGTACTTC	CASSKQGLPTYEQYF
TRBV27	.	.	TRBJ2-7	TGTGCCAGCAGGCGCCAGGGGTACGAGCAGTACTTC	CASRRQGYEQYF
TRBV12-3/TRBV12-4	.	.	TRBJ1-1	TGTGCCAGCAGTTTATTAGGAGCGAGTGAAGCTTTCTTT	CASSLLGASEAFF
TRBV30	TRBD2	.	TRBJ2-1	TGTGCCTGGAGTGGGCAAGCGGGAGGGGGTGATGAGCAGTTCTTC	CAWSGQAGGGDEQFF
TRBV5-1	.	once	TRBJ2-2	TGCGCCAGCAGCTTCTTGAAGGTGGCGGCTAACACCGGGGAGCTGTTTTTT	CASSFLKVAANTGELFF